This T cell receptor (beta chain) was recorded in a study of T cell responses to AZD1222 COVID-19 vaccine (TCRdb year 2021). Regarding the research as a whole: A total of approximately 240 trial participants underwent TCR sequencing, of whom 207 had received two doses of AZD1222 and 26 had received two doses of the MenACWY control vaccine. Enrollment into the trials was organized by age into subgroups of 18-55, 56-69 and 70-plus years, and those subgroups contained about 160, 30 and 59 TCR-sequenced participants, respectively. The paper as a whole reports these results and caveats: No day 14 peak-response samples were available, so repertoires were characterized only after the peak T cell response. In the small 56-69-year group, the increase in depth fell short of significance, most likely because of low power. After two AZD1222 doses, spike-specific TCR breadth and depth were significantly higher than at day 0 and than in MenACWY recipients. Vaccine-associated CD4 TCRs spanned the whole spike protein, with dominant responses in regions 160-218 and 743-854. Only five to seven AZD1222 recipients were SARS-CoV-2 seropositive at baseline, limiting conclusions about previously exposed vaccinees. Reportedly, almost half of the unique spike-specific TCRs recognized epitopes lying outside the regions that are mutated in the B.1.351 and B.1.1.7 variants. Most participants were white British and females outnumbered males, and the authors suggested that clonal diversity may have been underestimated.

CDR1 and CDR2 were assigned from the germline V gene as MDHEN and SYDVKM. Including the terminal cysteine and phenylalanine, the CDR3 comprises 14 residues. CDR3 DNA is the only sequence kept; it has 42 bases, read in frame from the first base. V trim: 5 bases; J trim: 3 bases; unmatched bases: 5. This clone was counted a single time. Its antigen remains undetermined. No base quality values were provided; no much bigger clone lies one nucleotide off. This specimen's time point label, per the study, means: about 28 days (+/-7) after the second vaccine dose. Because spike-specific TCR depth and breadth did not differ between the two schedules, AZD1222 recipients who got a second dose at roughly 4 weeks were pooled with those who got a second dose at roughly 12 weeks. Samples from vaccinated people were obtained from the UK trials COV001 and COV002, which included a single-blind randomized controlled phase 2/3 trial of AZD1222 (ChAdOx1 nCoV-19) in healthy adults. For TCRbeta chain sequencing, PBMC samples were collected from trial participants at day 0 and at day 28 after the second dose.

The CDR3 regions of human TCRbeta chains were analyzed by immunosequencing. For the original study's pipeline: TCRs in the repertoires were matched against a reference library of SARS-CoV-2-specific TCRs that had been generated with the MIRA antigen-specificity platform. Breadth was defined as the fraction of unique TCRs that were SARS-CoV-2-associated, and depth was defined as the fraction of total T cells that were SARS-CoV-2-associated. Using the MIRA data, each spike-specific TCR was mapped to the spike region that the TCR reacts to and placed in a CD4 or CD8 class. Log10-transformed breadth and depth values were compared by one-way ANOVA with Sidak's multiple comparisons tests. This immuneACCESS table, as held by TCRdb, lists in-frame sequences with V and J called but not all clones. Of the missing ones, under half trace to an unresolved V gene in checked studies; the others have no known cause. D and trimming come from the DNA, and the V and J calls and clone size come from that table. This sample holds roughly 130,000 clones; around nine tenths were observed only once. The top ten clonotypes cover 4% of the sample.

The rearranged segments are TRBV28 and TRBJ2-7, and 9 junctional nucleotides match TRBD2. The origin of this receptor is an adult who received the AZD1222 COVID-19 vaccine. The source was peripheral blood, collected 28 days after the second AZD1222 dose. For the CDR3, the sequence is CASSTPSGVYEQYF. The DNA sequence follows: TGTGCCAGCAGTACCCCTAGCGGGGTCTACGAGCAGTACTTC. The full variable domain, completed from the reference TRBV28 and TRBJ2-7 proteins outside the CDR3, reads DVKVTQSSRYLVKRTGEKVFLECVQDMDHENMFWYRQDPGLGLRLIYFSYDVKMKEKGDIPEGYSVSREKKERFSLILESASTNQTSMYLCASSTPSGVYEQYFGPGTRLTVT.